This T cell receptor (beta chain) was captured in a study of blood T cell repertoires in COVID-19. Study context: Samples of COVID-19 (acute and convalescent) were obtained from the United States, Italy and Spain. PBMCs, B-cell-depleted T cells, or T cells were the source of the cDNA or gDNA that made up the material.

Authors' processing steps: Estimates of nucleated cell counts were drawn from the amplification of reference gene primers. Assay: immunoSEQ multiplex PCR; the TCRdb copy retains only in-frame clones and omits some. That table furnishes V, J and clone size, whereas the DNA furnished D and trimming. The data contain 150,000 or so clones, around 81% of them seen just once; the ten biggest clones take up approximately 11%. CDR1 is SEHNR, CDR2 FQNEAQ, per germline (reference sequence). The CDR3 extends over 15 amino acids. Trimming pared 2 bases from V and 0 bases from J, leaving 10 bases between. The chain is built from TRBV7-9 and TRBJ1-2; D is unresolved. The TCR originated in a man aged 55 to 70 with active or convalescent COVID-19. Sequenced input: peripheral blood. The CDR3 region is CASSLYAGTNYGYTF. The CDR3 DNA follows: TGTGCCAGCAGCTTATATGCAGGCACTAACTATGGCTACACCTTC.